The clone carrying this TCR beta chain turned up a few times. Its antigen is not identified. This specimen includes other DNA sequences encoding the same CDR3. Of the isolated RNA, all was reverse transcribed, and so the sequenced material was expressed TCRB transcripts. Libraries were prepared by immunoSEQ multiplex PCR; TCRdb keeps only in-frame clonotypes and omits some of them. This sample has hundreds of thousands of clones; roughly 16% occur once, and the top ten carry about 0.093%. The sample belongs to a study of beta chain features in type 1 diabetes. Study context: Healthy donors resembled patients in age, gender and cell yields.

Central memory, naive, regulatory and stem cell-like memory CD4+ cells were sorted by CD45RO/CCR7/CD25/CD127/CD95/CD27. This CDR3 region has 15 residues. Germline trimming cut 5 bases from V and 2 bases from J; bases unmatched to any gene: 3. The V gene's germline CDR1 is SGHTA and CDR2 FQGTGA. Whole-study results and caveats: All four CD4+ subsets from Type 1 diabetes patients carried moderately but significantly shorter TCRB CDR3s. cDNA-based reads could over-represent cells with high TCR expression.

The receptor was derived from a man aged 18 to 35 in good health. The chain is built from TRBV7-3 and TRBJ2-3; the match to TRBD2 covers 11 bases. Material: naive CD4+ T cells from blood. The CDR3: CASSPTSGATDTQYF. The CDR3 DNA reads as TGTGCCAGCAGCCCGACTAGCGGGGCCACAGATACGCAGTATTTT.